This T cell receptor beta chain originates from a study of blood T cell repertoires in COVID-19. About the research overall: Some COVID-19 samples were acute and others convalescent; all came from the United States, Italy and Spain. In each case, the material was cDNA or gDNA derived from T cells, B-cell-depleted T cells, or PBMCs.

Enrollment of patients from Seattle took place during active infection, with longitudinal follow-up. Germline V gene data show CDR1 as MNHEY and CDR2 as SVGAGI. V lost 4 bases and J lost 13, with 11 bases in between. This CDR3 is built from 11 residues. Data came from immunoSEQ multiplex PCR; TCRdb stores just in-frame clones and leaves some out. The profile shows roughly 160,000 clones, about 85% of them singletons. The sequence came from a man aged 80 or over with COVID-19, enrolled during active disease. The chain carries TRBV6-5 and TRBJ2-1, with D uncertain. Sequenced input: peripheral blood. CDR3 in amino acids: CASSLQVYQFF. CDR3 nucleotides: TGTGCCAGCAGTTTGCAGGTGTACCAGTTCTTC.